This T cell receptor beta chain was identified in a study of early T cells in non-severe SARS-CoV-2 infection. This clonotype was seen repeatedly, ten times or more. Looked up from germline, CDR1 is SEHNR and CDR2 is FQNEAQ (reference sequence). Unmatched junction bases numbered 7, after V lost 5 bases and J lost 0 bases. This CDR3 is 16 amino acids long. TCRdb re-called the 5' RACE reads through MiXCR, storing one row per CDR3 protein. The sample lists fewer than 100,000 distinct CDR3 sequences, 10% to 15% seen once, with 3.4% in the top ten. The rearrangement uses TRBV7-9 and TRBJ2-1; 7 positions agree with TRBD1. The TCR comes from an adult who was a healthcare worker with PCR-confirmed SARS-CoV-2 infection or an uninfected control (not recorded which). Specimen: whole blood. The CDR3 coding sequence is TGTGCCAGCAGCATATATCGACAGGGCTCCTACAATGAGCAGTTCTTC. Amino acids: CASSIYRQGSYNEQFF.